Listed below are T cell receptor beta chains from one sample, sequenced in a study of blood T cell repertoires in COVID-19. TCRdb keeps only in-frame clones here, not all; method: immunoSEQ multiplex PCR. This table has nearly 55,000 clones, 70% to 90% appearing once. What was sequenced was peripheral blood. The receptor source for this set is a man between 65 and 79 years old with active COVID-19. Both conserved end residues are part of each CDR3. A D gene is named only where the DNA matches it firmly. Clone size appears in some rows only: once, few, many, or a class for an expanded clone.

V: TRBV5-1; size: -; D: TRBD2; J: TRBJ2-2; DNA: TGCGCCAGCAGCTCACTAGCGGGGGGGACCGGGGAGCTGTTTTTT; CDR3: CASSSLAGGTGELFF
V: TRBV4-1; size: once; D: -; J: TRBJ2-7; DNA: TGCGCCAGCAGCCAAGTTCGCGGCAGCTACTACGAGCAGTACTTC; CDR3: CASSQVRGSYYEQYF
V: TRBV7-9; size: once; D: TRBD2; J: TRBJ2-5; DNA: TGTGCCAGCAGCTCCACGGGGACTAGCGGGGGAGAGACCCAGTACTTC; CDR3: CASSSTGTSGGETQYF
V: TRBV2; size: few; D: -; J: TRBJ1-5; DNA: TGTGCCAGCAGTGAAGCGTTGGGCCAGCCCCAGCATTTT; CDR3: CASSEALGQPQHF
V: TRBV6-1; size: -; D: -; J: TRBJ1-2; DNA: TGTGCCAGCAGGTGGCCGGAGGGGGGCTACACCTTC; CDR3: CASRWPEGGYTF
V: TRBV7-2; size: -; D: -; J: TRBJ2-3; DNA: TGTGCCAGCAGCTCCGGGACTTCCCGCACAGATACGCAGTATTTT; CDR3: CASSSGTSRTDTQYF
V: TRBV18; size: -; D: -; J: TRBJ2-4; DNA: TGTGCCAGCTCACCAATCCGACAGGCCGGTACTACGGCCAAAAACATTCAGTACTTC; CDR3: CASSPIRQAGTTAKNIQYF
V: TRBV5-4; size: once; D: -; J: TRBJ1-2; DNA: TGTGCCAGCAGCCAGGACAGCTTTGGGGGCTACACCTTC; CDR3: CASSQDSFGGYTF
V: TRBV11-3; size: -; D: -; J: TRBJ2-7; DNA: TGTGCCAGCAGCTCCTCTGCGGGGTTGAGCGAGCAGTACTTC; CDR3: CASSSSAGLSEQYF
V: TRBV14; size: -; D: TRBD1; J: TRBJ1-1; DNA: TGTGCCAGCAGCCAACAAAACGGACAGGTCACTGAAGCTTTCTTT; CDR3: CASSQQNGQVTEAFF
V: TRBV7-2; size: -; D: TRBD2; J: TRBJ2-1; DNA: TGTGCCAGCAGCTTTGCGGGGGGGCCGGTTGAGCAGTTCTTC; CDR3: CASSFAGGPVEQFF
V: TRBV18; size: -; D: TRBD2; J: TRBJ2-3; DNA: TGTGCCAGCTCACCCGGGGGGGGGCTCAGAGATACGCAGTATTTT; CDR3: CASSPGGGLRDTQYF
V: TRBV18; size: -; D: -; J: TRBJ1-2; DNA: TGTGCCAGCTCACCATGGGGAGAGTTTGGGGGCTACACCTTC; CDR3: CASSPWGEFGGYTF
V: TRBV11-3; size: -; D: -; J: TRBJ2-4; DNA: TGTGCCAGCAGCTCGGGACTTAAAAACATTCAGTACTTC; CDR3: CASSSGLKNIQYF
V: TRBV24-1; size: -; D: -; J: TRBJ2-1; DNA: TGTGCCACCAGTCTTCAGGGTGACACCTACAATGAGCAGTTCTTC; CDR3: CATSLQGDTYNEQFF
V: TRBV10-3; size: -; D: TRBD2; J: TRBJ2-1; DNA: TGTGCCATCAGTGAAGCGGGGGGCTACAATGAGCAGTTCTTC; CDR3: CAISEAGGYNEQFF
V: TRBV7-3; size: -; D: -; J: TRBJ2-1; DNA: TGTGCCAGCAGTTCCCCGACTGGAAATGAGCAGTTCTTC; CDR3: CASSSPTGNEQFF